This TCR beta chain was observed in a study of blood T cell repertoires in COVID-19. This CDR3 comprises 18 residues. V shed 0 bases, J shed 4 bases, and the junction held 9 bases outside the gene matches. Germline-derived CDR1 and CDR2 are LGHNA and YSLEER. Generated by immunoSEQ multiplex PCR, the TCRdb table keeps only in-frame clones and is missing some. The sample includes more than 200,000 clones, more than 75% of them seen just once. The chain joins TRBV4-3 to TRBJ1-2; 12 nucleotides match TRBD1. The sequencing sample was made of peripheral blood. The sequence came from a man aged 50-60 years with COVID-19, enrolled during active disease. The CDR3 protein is CASSQDVGQGAVAYGYTF. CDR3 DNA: TGCGCCAGCAGCCAAGATGTGGGACAGGGGGCTGTAGCCTATGGCTACACCTTC.